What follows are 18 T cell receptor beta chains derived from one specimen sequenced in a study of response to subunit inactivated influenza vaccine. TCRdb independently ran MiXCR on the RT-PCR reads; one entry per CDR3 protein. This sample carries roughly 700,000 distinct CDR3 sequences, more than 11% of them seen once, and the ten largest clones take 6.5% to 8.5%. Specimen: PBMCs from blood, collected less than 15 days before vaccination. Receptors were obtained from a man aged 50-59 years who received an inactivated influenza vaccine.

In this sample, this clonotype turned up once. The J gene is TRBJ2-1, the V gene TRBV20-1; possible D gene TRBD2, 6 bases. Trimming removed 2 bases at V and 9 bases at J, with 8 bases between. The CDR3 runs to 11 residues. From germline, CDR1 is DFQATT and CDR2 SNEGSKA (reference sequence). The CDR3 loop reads CSARFGGEQFF. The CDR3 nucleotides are TGCAGTGCTAGATTCGGGGGTGAGCAGTTCTTC.

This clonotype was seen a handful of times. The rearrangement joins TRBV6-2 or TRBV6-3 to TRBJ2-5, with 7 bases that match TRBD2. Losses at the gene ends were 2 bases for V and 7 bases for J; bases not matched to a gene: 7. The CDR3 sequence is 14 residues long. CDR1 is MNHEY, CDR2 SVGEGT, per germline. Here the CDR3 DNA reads TGTGCCAGCAGTTACCCGGGAGGAAGGGGGACCCAGTACTTC. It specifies CASSYPGGRGTQYF.

CDR3 in DNA: TGTGCCAGCACCTCCCTGATTAGGTCCAATTCACCCCTCCACTTT. It is translated as CASTSLIRSNSPLHF. The chain joins TRBV6-1 to TRBJ1-6; D is unresolved. Germline V gene sequence: CDR1 MNHNS, CDR2 SASEGT. V was pared by 7 bases and J by 7 bases, with 17 bases between. This CDR3 contains 15 residues.

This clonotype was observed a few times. DNA for the CDR3: TGTGCCAGCGGGGTGGGGGGGACAGATACGCAGTATTTT. Translating gives CASGVGGTDTQYF. The chain employs TRBV2 and TRBJ2-3; 7 positions match TRBD2. After removal of 8 bases from V and 3 bases from J, the junction contained 5 bases not matched to a gene. Per germline, CDR1 SNHLY and CDR2 FYNNEI. CDR3 length: 13 residues.

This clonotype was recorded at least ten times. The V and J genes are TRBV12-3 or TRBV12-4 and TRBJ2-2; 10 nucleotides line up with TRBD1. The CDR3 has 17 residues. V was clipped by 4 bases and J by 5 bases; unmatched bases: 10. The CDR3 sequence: CASSSSDRGRGTGELFF. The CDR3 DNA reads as TGTGCCAGCAGTTCCTCCGACAGGGGGCGAGGTACCGGGGAGCTGTTTTTT.

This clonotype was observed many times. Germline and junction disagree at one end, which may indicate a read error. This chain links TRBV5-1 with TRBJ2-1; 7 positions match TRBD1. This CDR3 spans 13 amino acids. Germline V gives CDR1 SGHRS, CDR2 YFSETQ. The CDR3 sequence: CASRTGSYNEQFF. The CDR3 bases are TGTGCCAGCAGGACAGGCTCCTACAATGAGCAGTTCTTC.

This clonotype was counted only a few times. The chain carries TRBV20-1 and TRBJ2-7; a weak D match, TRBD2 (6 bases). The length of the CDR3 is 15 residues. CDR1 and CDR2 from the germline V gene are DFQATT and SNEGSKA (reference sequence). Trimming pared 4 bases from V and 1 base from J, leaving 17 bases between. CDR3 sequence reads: CSAKRRDFGSYEQYF. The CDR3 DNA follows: TGCAGTGCTAAACGCCGGGACTTCGGATCCTACGAGCAGTACTTC.

CDR3 amino acids: CSARGRTLPEKLFF. Here the CDR3 DNA reads TGCAGTGCTAGAGGTCGGACCTTACCCGAAAAACTGTTTTTT. V is TRBV20-1 and J is TRBJ1-4, with D hard to call. Germline assignment: CDR1 DFQATT and CDR2 SNEGSKA (reference sequence). The V and J ends lost 1 base and 8 bases respectively, with 14 bases between them. This CDR3 comprises 14 residues.

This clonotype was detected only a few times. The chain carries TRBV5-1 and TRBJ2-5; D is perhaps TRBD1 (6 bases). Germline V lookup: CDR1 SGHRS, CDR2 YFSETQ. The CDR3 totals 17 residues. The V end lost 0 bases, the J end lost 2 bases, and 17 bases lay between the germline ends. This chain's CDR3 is CASSLVQPGHGQETQYF. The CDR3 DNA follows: TGCGCCAGCAGCTTGGTCCAGCCGGGACACGGTCAAGAGACCCAGTACTTC.

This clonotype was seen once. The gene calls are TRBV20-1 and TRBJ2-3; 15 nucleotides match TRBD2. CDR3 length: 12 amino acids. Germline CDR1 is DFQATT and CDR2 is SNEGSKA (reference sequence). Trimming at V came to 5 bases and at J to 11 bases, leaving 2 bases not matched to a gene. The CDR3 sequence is CSAGTSGRLQYF. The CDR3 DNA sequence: TGCAGTGCTGGGACTAGCGGGAGGCTGCAGTATTTT.

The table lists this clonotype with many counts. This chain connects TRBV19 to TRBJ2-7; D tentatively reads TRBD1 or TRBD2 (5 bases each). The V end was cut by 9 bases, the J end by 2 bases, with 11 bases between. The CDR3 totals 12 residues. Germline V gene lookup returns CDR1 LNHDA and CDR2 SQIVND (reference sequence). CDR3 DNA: TGTGCCAGCAGCCCGGGGCCCTACGAGCAGTACTTC. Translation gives CASSPGPYEQYF.

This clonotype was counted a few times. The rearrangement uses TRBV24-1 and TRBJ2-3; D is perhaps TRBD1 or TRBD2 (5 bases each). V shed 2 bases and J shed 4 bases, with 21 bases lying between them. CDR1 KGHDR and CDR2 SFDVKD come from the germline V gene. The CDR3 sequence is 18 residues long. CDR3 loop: CATSDSGADIEDPDTQYF. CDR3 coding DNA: TGTGCCACCAGTGATTCCGGGGCCGACATAGAGGACCCAGATACGCAGTATTTT.

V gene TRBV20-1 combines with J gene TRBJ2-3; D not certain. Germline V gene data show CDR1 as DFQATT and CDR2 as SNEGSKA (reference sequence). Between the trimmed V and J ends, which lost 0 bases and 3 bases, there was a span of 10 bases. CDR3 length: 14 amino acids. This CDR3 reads CSARDLIGTDTQYF. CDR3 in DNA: TGCAGTGCTAGAGATCTTATAGGTACAGATACGCAGTATTTT.

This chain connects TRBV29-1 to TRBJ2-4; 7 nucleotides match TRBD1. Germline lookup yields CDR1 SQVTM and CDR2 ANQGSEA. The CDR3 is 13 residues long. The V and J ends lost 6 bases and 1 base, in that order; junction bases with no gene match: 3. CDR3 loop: CSVGQAAKNIQYF. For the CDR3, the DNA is TGCAGCGTCGGACAGGCCGCCAAAAACATTCAGTACTTC.

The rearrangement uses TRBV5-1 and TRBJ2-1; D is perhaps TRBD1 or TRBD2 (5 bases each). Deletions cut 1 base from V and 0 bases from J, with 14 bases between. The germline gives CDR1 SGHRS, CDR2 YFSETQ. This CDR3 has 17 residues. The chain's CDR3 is CASSLIPGPSSYNEQFF. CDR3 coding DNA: TGCGCCAGCAGCTTGATCCCGGGACCAAGCTCCTACAATGAGCAGTTCTTC.

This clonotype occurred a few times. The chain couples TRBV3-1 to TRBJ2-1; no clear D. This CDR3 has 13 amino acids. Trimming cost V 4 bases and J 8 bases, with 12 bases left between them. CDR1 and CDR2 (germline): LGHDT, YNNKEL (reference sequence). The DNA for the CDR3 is TGTGCCAGCAGCCTTCGGGCTTTAGATGAGCAGTTCTTC. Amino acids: CASSLRALDEQFF.

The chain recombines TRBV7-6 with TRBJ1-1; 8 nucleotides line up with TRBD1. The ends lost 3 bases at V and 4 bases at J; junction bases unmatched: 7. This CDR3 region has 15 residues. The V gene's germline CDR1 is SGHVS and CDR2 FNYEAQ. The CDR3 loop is CASSLTSDRGTEAFF. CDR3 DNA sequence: TGTGCCAGCAGCTTGACTTCCGACAGGGGCACTGAAGCTTTCTTT.

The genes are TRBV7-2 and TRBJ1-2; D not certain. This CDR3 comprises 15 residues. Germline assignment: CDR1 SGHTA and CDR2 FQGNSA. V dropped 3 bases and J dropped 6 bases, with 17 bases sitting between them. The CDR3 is CASSFRIPQKDGYTF. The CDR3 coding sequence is TGTGCCAGCAGCTTCAGGATCCCCCAGAAGGATGGCTACACCTTC. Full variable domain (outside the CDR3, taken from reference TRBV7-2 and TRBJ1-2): GAGVSQSPSNKVTEKGKDVELRCDPISGHTALYWYRQSLGQGLEFLIYFQGNSAPDKSGLPSDRFSAERTGGSVSTLTIQRTQQEDSAVYLCASSFRIPQKDGYTFGSGTRLTVV.